The 11 T cell receptor beta chains presented below share a single source sample, sequenced in a study of control samples from healthy donors and cancer patients. Here immunoSEQ multiplex PCR was the method, and the copy in TCRdb shows in-frame clones only, minus some. The sample contains approximately 120,000 clones, around nine tenths of which appear only once. Sample: blood. The receptors derive from a man aged 40-55 years in good health.

This rearrangement joins TRBV24-1 to TRBJ2-7; the match to TRBD1 covers 9 bases. Germline CDR1 reads KGHDR; CDR2 reads SFDVKD. Trimming removed 12 bases from V and 1 base from J; junction bases left unmatched: 3. The CDR3 has 12 amino acids. The CDR3 sequence is CAAGTGSYEQYF. CDR3 sequence (DNA): TGTGCCGCTGGGACAGGGTCCTACGAGCAGTACTTC.

The chain uses TRBV15 and TRBJ1-4, with D unclear. CDR1 LNHNV and CDR2 YYDKDF come from the germline V gene (reference sequence). V was cut by 3 bases and J by 7 bases, with 6 bases left in between. The CDR3 covers 12 residues. CDR3 nucleotide sequence: TGTGCCACCAGCAGTTGGGTTGAAAAACTGTTTTTT. Its translation: CATSSWVEKLFF. The whole variable domain, remainder taken from reference TRBV15 and TRBJ1-4, is DAMVIQNPRYQVTQFGKPVTLSCSQTLNHNVMYWYQQKSSQAPKLLFHYYDKDFNNEADTPDNFQSRRPNTSFCFLDIRSPGLGDTAMYLCATSSWVEKLFFGSGTQLSVL.

This rearrangement joins TRBV7-9 to TRBJ2-1, with 7 positions matching TRBD2. The J segment lost 3 bases and the V segment lost 5 bases, leaving 7 bases of the junction unmatched. This CDR3 has 15 amino acids. Germline lookup yields CDR1 SEHNR and CDR2 FQNEAQ (reference sequence). The CDR3 sequence is CASSQAGTIYNEQFF. The CDR3 DNA reads TGTGCCAGCAGCCAAGCCGGGACTATCTACAATGAGCAGTTCTTC.

This chain links TRBV6-1 with TRBJ1-5; D is ambiguous. V lost 3 bases, J lost 4 bases, and 7 bases lay in between. CDR3 length: 13 residues. CDR1 MNHNS and CDR2 SASEGT come from the germline V gene. CDR3: CASSDLGNQPQHF. For the CDR3, the DNA is TGTGCCAGCAGTGATCTGGGAAATCAGCCCCAGCATTTT.

This clone was detected only a few times. V usage is TRBV10-3 and J usage is TRBJ2-7, with 8 bases fitting TRBD1. CDR3 size: 12 residues. Germline V lookup: CDR1 ENHRY, CDR2 SYGVKD. With V trimmed by 4 bases and J by 6 bases, 2 bases remained unmatched. CDR3 sequence reads: CAISATGVEQYF. CDR3 bases: TGTGCCATCAGTGCGACAGGGGTCGAGCAGTACTTC.

J is TRBJ1-1 and V is TRBV9; TRBD1 is a possible D gene (5 bases). This CDR3 is built from 15 residues. V lost 0 bases to trimming and J lost 7 bases, with 16 bases between them. The germline CDR1 and CDR2 sequences are SGDLS and YYNGEE. The CDR3 loop is CASSVGRGPRHEAFF. For the CDR3, the DNA is TGTGCCAGCAGCGTAGGAAGGGGCCCGCGTCATGAAGCTTTCTTT.

The chain carries TRBV7-9 and TRBJ2-2; 8 positions agree with TRBD1. Germline CDR1 reads SEHNR; CDR2 reads FQNEAQ (reference sequence). The CDR3 has 16 amino acids. CDR3 nucleotides: TGTGCTGAGCTGAGACTGGCAGGGGGCCCCACCGGGGAGCTGTTTTTT. It specifies CAELRLAGGPTGELFF.

This clone came up once. This chain connects TRBV7-9 to TRBJ2-7; D is unclear. This CDR3 comprises 13 residues. The V end was cut by 2 bases, the J end by 3 bases, with 8 bases between. Germline loops: CDR1 SEHNR, CDR2 FQNEAQ (reference sequence). The CDR3: CASSLSRVYEQYF. Written as DNA, the CDR3 is TGTGCCAGCAGCTTAAGTCGGGTCTACGAGCAGTACTTC. The full variable domain, completed using reference TRBV7-9 and TRBJ2-7, is DTGVSQNPRHKITKRGQNVTFRCDPISEHNRLYWYRQTLGQGPEFLTYFQNEAQLEKSRLLSDRFSAERPKGSFSTLEIQRTEQGDSAMYLCASSLSRVYEQYFGPGTRLTVT.

The chain carries TRBV5-8 and TRBJ2-5; 8 bases are shared with TRBD2. Per germline, CDR1 SGHTS and CDR2 YDEGEE. The V gene end was trimmed by 6 bases and the J gene end by 1 base; junction bases not matched to a gene: 17. The CDR3 extends over 18 amino acids. The CDR3 protein is CASTPTRGVGIGQETQYF. CDR3 sequence (DNA): TGTGCCAGCACCCCCACGCGGGGGGTCGGTATAGGCCAAGAGACCCAGTACTTC. The entire variable domain, with the rest obtained from reference TRBV5-8 and TRBJ2-5, is as follows: EAGVTQSPTHLIKTRGQQATLRCSPISGHTSVYWYQQALGLGLQFLLWYDEGEERNRGNFPPRFSGRQFPNYSSELNVNALELEDSALYLCASTPTRGVGIGQETQYFGPGTRLLVL.

V is TRBV29-1 and J is TRBJ2-5, with 9 bases lining up with TRBD2. The CDR3 has 14 amino acids. Germline lookup yields CDR1 SQVTM and CDR2 ANQGSEA. J lost 0 bases, V lost 3 bases, and 2 bases had no gene match. The CDR3 DNA reads as TGCAGCGTTGACGCGGGGGGGCACCAAGAGACCCAGTACTTC. Translated: CSVDAGGHQETQYF.

V gene TRBV11-3 combines with J gene TRBJ1-2, with no clear D. CDR1 is SGHNT and CDR2 is YENEEA in the germline V gene. The V gene lost 2 bases and the J gene lost 13 bases, with 23 bases spanning the gap. The CDR3 has 15 amino acids. The CDR3 protein is CASSLSGRVQVIRTF. As DNA, the CDR3 is TGTGCCAGCAGCTTATCTGGTAGGGTCCAAGTAATTCGCACCTTC.